The entry that follows covers one T cell receptor (beta chain) sequence. The source of the sample is a study of response to subunit inactivated influenza vaccine. TCRdb called the RT-PCR reads again in MiXCR, with one record for every CDR3 protein. Among 500,000 to 700,000 distinct CDR3 sequences listed, roughly 23% were seen once. This sample was shared with a second study, whose subject was T cells expressing NK-cell markers. That paper notes: TCR beta cDNA was generated via 5'RACE template switching incorporating UMIs. HCMV seropositivity marked seven of the eight sequenced donors; one was seronegative.

The source of this sequence is a man aged 50-60 years who received an inactivated influenza vaccine. The source material was CD4+ T cells sorted from PBMCs, sampled about 11 days after vaccination.

CDR3 in DNA: TGTGCTAGGGAAATCCAGGGGAAGGCCTATGGCTACACCTTC. Protein sequence: CAREIQGKAYGYTF. The rearrangement links TRBV12-5 to TRBJ1-2, with a tentative D call TRBD1 (6 bases). CDR1 is LGHNT and CDR2 is FRNRAP in the germline V gene. The V gene lost 9 bases and the J gene lost 4 bases, with 18 bases spanning the gap. There are 14 residues in the CDR3.